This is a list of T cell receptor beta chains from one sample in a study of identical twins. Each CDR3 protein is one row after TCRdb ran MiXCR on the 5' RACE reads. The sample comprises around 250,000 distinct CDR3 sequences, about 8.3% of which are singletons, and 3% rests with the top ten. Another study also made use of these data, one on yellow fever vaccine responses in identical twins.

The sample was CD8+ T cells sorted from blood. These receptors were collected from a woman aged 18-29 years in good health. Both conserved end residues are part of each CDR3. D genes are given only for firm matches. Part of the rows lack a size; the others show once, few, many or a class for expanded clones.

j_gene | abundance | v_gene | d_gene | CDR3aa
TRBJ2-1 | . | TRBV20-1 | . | CSASDESYNEQFF
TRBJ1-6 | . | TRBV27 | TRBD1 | CASSLTGAPPLHF
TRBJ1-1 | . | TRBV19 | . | CASSWRHGNTEAFF
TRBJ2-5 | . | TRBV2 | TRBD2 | CASSGKTSGGAKTQYF
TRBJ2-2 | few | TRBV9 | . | CASSVGVGNTGELFF
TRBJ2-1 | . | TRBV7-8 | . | CASSLALGWQGNPYNEQFF
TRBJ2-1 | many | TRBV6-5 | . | CASSYLMGLDEQFF
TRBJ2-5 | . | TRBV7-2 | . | CASSLTWPGQETQYF
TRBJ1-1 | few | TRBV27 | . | CASSFVGSEAFF
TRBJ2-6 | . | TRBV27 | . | CASSPSGVRLSSGANVLTF
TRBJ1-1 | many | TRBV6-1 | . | CASSRGSELNTEAFF
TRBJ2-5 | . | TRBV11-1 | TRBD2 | CASSLGPGKGLAGETQYF
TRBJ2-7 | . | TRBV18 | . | CASSPWGGLQDTYEQYF
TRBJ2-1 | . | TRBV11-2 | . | CASSLGAVQFF
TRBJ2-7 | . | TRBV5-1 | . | CASSLGAEGYEQYF
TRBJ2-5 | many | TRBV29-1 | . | CSVLTGTSKTQYF
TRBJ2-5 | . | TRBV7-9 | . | CASSPLDGPVETQYF
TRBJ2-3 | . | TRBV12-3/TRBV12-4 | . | CTCSLLALGPGHGDTQYF
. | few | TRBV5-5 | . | CASSLSPGPNQPQYF
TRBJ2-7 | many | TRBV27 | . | CATGSGLSYEQYF
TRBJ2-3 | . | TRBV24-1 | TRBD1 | CATSDLQTGRNTDTQYF
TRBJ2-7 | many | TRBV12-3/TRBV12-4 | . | CASSLYTYEQYF
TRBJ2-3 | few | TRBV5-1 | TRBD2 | CASSTETSPADTQYF
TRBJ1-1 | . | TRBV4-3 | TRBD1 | CASSQTDRAVTEAFF
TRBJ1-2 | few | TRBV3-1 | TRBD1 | CASSQVGTGKLNGYTF
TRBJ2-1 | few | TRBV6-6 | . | CASSYSKNEQFF
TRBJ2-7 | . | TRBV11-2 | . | CASSLGRFKQYF
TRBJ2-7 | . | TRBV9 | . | CASSPSGTPRYEQYF
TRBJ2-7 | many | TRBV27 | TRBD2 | CASSLREGHYEQYF